The 21 T cell receptor beta chains listed next were all sequenced from one sample in a study of blood T cell repertoires in COVID-19. Profiling relied on immunoSEQ multiplex PCR, and the TCRdb table lists in-frame clones only, not all of them. The table records just over 150,000 clones, over 80% of them present only once. The specimen was peripheral blood. These receptors all stem from a man aged 30-40 years with COVID-19, enrolled during active disease.

The V and J genes are TRBV18 and TRBJ1-2, with a possible D match to TRBD1 (6 bases). Germline values: CDR1 KGHSH, CDR2 LQKENI. V shed 4 bases and J shed 5 bases, with 14 bases lying between them. The CDR3 sequence is 14 residues long. The CDR3 reads CASSQQGLGYGYTF. As DNA, the CDR3 is TGTGCCAGCTCACAACAGGGTTTGGGATATGGCTACACCTTC. The variable domain in full, completed from reference TRBV18 and TRBJ1-2, reads NAGVMQNPRHLVRRRGQEARLRCSPMKGHSHVYWYRQLPEEGLKFMVYLQKENIIDESGMPKERFSAEFPKEGPSILRIQQVVRGDSAAYFCASSQQGLGYGYTFGSGTRLTVV.

The chain couples TRBV5-6 to TRBJ2-2, with D perhaps matching TRBD2 (6 bases). CDR1 is SGHDT, CDR2 YYEEEE, per germline. Trimming left V 3 bases short and J 0 bases short, with 12 bases between. The CDR3 covers 16 residues. The CDR3 here is CASSYLSGSNTGELFF. CDR3 DNA: TGTGCCAGCAGCTACCTTAGCGGCTCGAACACCGGGGAGCTGTTTTTT.

This rearrangement joins TRBV5-6 to TRBJ2-1; a weak D match, TRBD2 (5 bases). Germline CDR1 reads SGHDT; CDR2 reads YYEEEE. The length of the CDR3 is 15 residues. Trimming removed 2 bases from V and 7 bases from J, with 16 bases in between. Here the CDR3 reads CASSLTGSRDNEQFF. CDR3 DNA: TGTGCCAGCAGCTTAACGGGGTCCAGAGATAATGAGCAGTTCTTC.

The chain combines TRBV5-4 with TRBJ1-1; D not certain. Trimming cost V 0 bases and J 4 bases, with 10 bases left between them. This CDR3 comprises 14 residues. Germline CDR1 is SGHNT and CDR2 is YYREEE (reference sequence). CDR3 coding DNA: TGTGCCAGCAGCTTGGGTGCGGGCAGCACTGAAGCTTTCTTT. Amino acid sequence: CASSLGAGSTEAFF.

The rearrangement joins TRBV7-9 to TRBJ2-7; weak D call: TRBD1 (5 bases). CDR3 size: 15 residues. Germline V gives CDR1 SEHNR, CDR2 FQNEAQ (reference sequence). V was clipped by 1 base and J by 0 bases, with 10 bases between them. The CDR3 nucleotides are TGTGCCAGCAGCTTAGGACAGTCGAGCTCCTACGAGCAGTACTTC. Amino acid sequence: CASSLGQSSSYEQYF.

This rearrangement joins TRBV29-1 to TRBJ2-7, with no clear D. CDR1 and CDR2 from the germline V gene are SQVTM and ANQGSEA. This CDR3 has 12 amino acids. V was clipped by 4 bases and J by 0 bases, with 7 bases between them. CDR3 amino acids: CSVGASSYEQYF. As DNA, the CDR3 is TGCAGCGTTGGGGCAAGCTCCTACGAGCAGTACTTC.

V gene TRBV2 combines with J gene TRBJ1-2; the D gene is possibly TRBD1 (5 bases). The length of the CDR3 is 11 residues. The V gene's germline CDR1 is SNHLY and CDR2 FYNNEI. V gave up 8 bases and J gave up 8 bases, with 12 bases separating them. CDR3 loop: CASGGGEGYTF. CDR3 DNA: TGTGCCAGCGGTGGGGGGGAAGGCTACACCTTC.

The chain is built from TRBV5-1 and TRBJ2-7; 7 bases are shared with TRBD1. Germline values: CDR1 SGHRS, CDR2 YFSETQ. This CDR3 comprises 15 residues. J was trimmed by 2 bases and V by 5 bases; bases with no gene match: 10. The chain's CDR3 is CASRPTGTETYEQYF. CDR3 in DNA: TGCGCCAGCAGGCCGACCGGGACAGAGACCTACGAGCAGTACTTC.

The chain recombines TRBV14 with TRBJ2-1; TRBD1 might be the D (6 bases). The V gene's germline CDR1 is SGHDN and CDR2 FVKESK. The CDR3 extends over 15 amino acids. V was shortened by 4 bases and J by 9 bases, with 19 bases between the two germline ends. In DNA form, the CDR3 reads TGTGCCAGCAGCCCCGGGGCAGGCCGAGGGGGTGAGCAGTTCTTC. Protein: CASSPGAGRGGEQFF.

This chain uses TRBV27 with TRBJ2-3; tentative D call: TRBD2 (6 bases). The CDR3 runs to 16 residues. The V gene's germline CDR1 is MNHEY and CDR2 SMNVEV (reference sequence). The germline V and J ends were trimmed by 6 bases and 3 bases, with 19 bases remaining between them. CDR3 region: CASRNDAGPRTDTQYF. CDR3 DNA sequence: TGTGCCAGCAGAAATGATGCGGGGCCCCGTACAGATACGCAGTATTTT.

This chain uses TRBV4-3 with TRBJ2-2; D is possibly TRBD1 (6 bases). CDR3 size: 14 residues. Deletions cut 8 bases from V and 0 bases from J, with 10 bases between. Germline V gives CDR1 LGHNA, CDR2 YSLEER. CDR3 protein: CASSPGANTGELFF. CDR3 nucleotides: TGCGCCAGCTCTCCAGGGGCGAACACCGGGGAGCTGTTTTTT.

J is TRBJ1-3 and V is TRBV19; D is unresolved. This CDR3 is built from 16 residues. CDR1 and CDR2 (germline): LNHDA, SQIVND (reference sequence). V lost 9 bases to trimming and J lost 3 bases, with 21 bases between them. CDR3 DNA: TGTGCCAGCCGTAGAATCGACATCTCATTTGGAAACACCATATATTTT. It translates to CASRRIDISFGNTIYF.

This chain joins TRBV6-2 or TRBV6-3 and TRBJ1-1; 7 bases are a match to TRBD1. With V trimmed by 2 bases and J by 0 bases, 3 bases remained unmatched. Germline V gene sequence: CDR1 MNHEY, CDR2 SVGEGT. CDR3 length: 15 residues. CDR3 residues: CASSYRDSMNTEAFF. The CDR3 DNA follows: TGTGCCAGCAGTTACCGGGACAGCATGAACACTGAAGCTTTCTTT.

Only a few counts were recorded for this clone. V is TRBV19 and J is TRBJ1-5, with a weak D call TRBD1 (5 bases). Germline V CDR1 and CDR2: LNHDA, SQIVND (reference sequence). The V end was cut by 2 bases, the J end by 2 bases, with 16 bases between. The CDR3 is made up of 17 amino acids. CDR3 amino acids: CASSIKGRESGNQPQHF. The CDR3 coding sequence is TGTGCCAGTAGTATAAAGGGCAGGGAATCGGGCAATCAGCCCCAGCATTTT.

This chain links TRBV12-3 or TRBV12-4 with TRBJ1-3, with TRBD1 matching over 9 bases. This CDR3 has 13 residues. With 4 bases clipped from V and 7 bases from J, the junction kept 2 bases outside the gene matches. The CDR3 loop reads CASSSDRGNTIYF. The CDR3 region has the DNA TGTGCCAGCAGTTCGGACAGGGGTAACACCATATATTTT.

This clone was recorded once. This chain connects TRBV5-4 to TRBJ1-1, with 9 bases that match TRBD1. Germline assignment: CDR1 SGHNT and CDR2 YYREEE (reference sequence). This CDR3 spans 20 amino acids. V shed 0 bases, J shed 0 bases, and the junction held 15 bases outside the gene matches. The CDR3 region is CASSLAFYSGTGPLNTEAFF. The CDR3 region has the DNA TGTGCCAGCAGCTTGGCCTTTTATTCCGGGACAGGGCCCTTGAACACTGAAGCTTTCTTT.

V and J are TRBV28 and TRBJ1-2, with a weak D call TRBD1 (6 bases). Germline V gene sequence: CDR1 MDHEN, CDR2 SYDVKM. The length of the CDR3 is 14 residues. V dropped 3 bases and J dropped 3 bases, with 11 bases sitting between them. The CDR3 coding sequence is TGTGCCAGCAGTTTGGAGGGGGGGGACTATGGCTACACCTTC. The encoded protein is CASSLEGGDYGYTF.

This chain uses TRBV7-2 with TRBJ2-7; 11 bases are shared with TRBD2. Germline CDR1 and CDR2: SGHTA and FQGNSA. V lost 5 bases and J lost 1; bases outside the gene matches: 4. The CDR3 loop spans 15 amino acids. This CDR3 is CASSPLAGGSYEQYF. CDR3 nucleotides: TGTGCCAGCAGCCCATTAGCGGGGGGGTCCTACGAGCAGTACTTC.

CDR3 sequence reads: CASSTKPSGGVYEQYF. The CDR3 DNA follows: TGTGCCAGCAGCACGAAACCCAGCGGGGGGGTATACGAGCAGTACTTC. The chain uses TRBV5-6 and TRBJ2-7; 10 positions match TRBD2. CDR1 and CDR2 from the germline V gene are SGHDT and YYEEEE. The CDR3 length is 16 residues. With 4 bases clipped from V and 4 bases from J, the junction kept 11 bases outside the gene matches. The whole variable domain, filled in from reference TRBV5-6 and TRBJ2-7, reads DAGVTQSPTHLIKTRGQQVTLRCSPKSGHDTVSWYQQALGQGPQFIFQYYEEEERQRGNFPDRFSGHQFPNYSSELNVNALLLGDSALYLCASSTKPSGGVYEQYFGPGTRLTVT.

The chain uses TRBV28 and TRBJ2-7; possibly TRBD1 for D (6 bases). The germline V and J ends were trimmed by 5 bases and 0 bases, with 8 bases remaining between them. Germline-derived CDR1 and CDR2 are MDHEN and SYDVKM. The CDR3 contains 13 residues. The CDR3 spells CASSRTDSYEQYF. The CDR3 DNA follows: TGTGCCAGCAGTCGGACAGACTCCTACGAGCAGTACTTC.

Only one count was recorded for this clone. The chain employs TRBV7-9 and TRBJ1-3; 7 bases align to TRBD1. This CDR3 is 17 amino acids long. The V gene's germline CDR1 is SEHNR and CDR2 FQNEAQ (reference sequence). With V trimmed by 5 bases and J by 0 bases, 10 bases remained unmatched. CDR3 coding DNA: TGTGCCAGCAGCCCTAGAGGGACAGAGAGCTCTGGAAACACCATATATTTT. Translated, it gives CASSPRGTESSGNTIYF.